One and the same sample provided the 4 T cell receptor beta chains below, sequenced in a study of vaccination and CD4 T cells after COVID-19. The sample's treatment: approximately 9-day PBMC culture with coronavirus spike peptide pools or control peptides (ViraFEST assay). Once obtained from cultured CD4+ T cells, the DNA was sequenced using the Oncomine TCR Beta short-read assay. TCRdb reprocessed the PCR reads with MiXCR, giving one entry per CDR3 protein. The sample holds roughly 20,000 distinct CDR3 sequences, roughly 50% seen once. Their antigens remain unidentified. Sample: CD4+ T cells from blood, cultured in vitro, taken after SARS-CoV-2 vaccination. The receptors here all came from a human donor who had recovered from COVID-19.

This clonotype came up a few times. V is TRBV7-9 and J is TRBJ2-7; 8 bases match TRBD1. Germline assignment: CDR1 SEHNR and CDR2 FQNEAQ (reference sequence). With 5 bases clipped from V and 4 bases from J, the junction kept 4 bases outside the gene matches. This CDR3 spans 13 amino acids. CDR3 residues: CASSPGGAYEQYF. Written as DNA, the CDR3 is TGTGCCAGCAGCCCAGGGGGCGCGTACGAGCAGTACTTC.

The rearrangement uses TRBV30 and TRBJ2-5, with D uncertain. The germline V gene has CDR1 GTSNPN and CDR2 SVGIG (reference sequence). Deletions cut 0 bases from V and 5 bases from J, with 4 bases between. The CDR3 is 11 residues long. The CDR3 DNA is TGTGCCTGGAGTGTAAAGGAGACCCAGTACTTC. Its protein is CAWSVKETQYF.

This chain uses TRBV27 with TRBJ1-5; 7 bases match TRBD1. There are 20 residues in the CDR3. With V trimmed by 6 bases and J by 1 base, 21 bases remained unmatched. Germline assignment: CDR1 MNHEY and CDR2 SMNVEV (reference sequence). CDR3 coding DNA: TGTGCCAGCAGCTTGAAGACCGGGACAGTCTATCCGGAAAGCAATCAGCCCCAGCATTTT. As protein: CASSLKTGTVYPESNQPQHF.

This clonotype was found once. The chain couples TRBV5-1 to TRBJ2-6; TRBD1 might be the D (6 bases). There are 16 residues in the CDR3. V dropped 0 bases and J dropped 4 bases, with 11 bases sitting between them. The germline gives CDR1 SGHRS, CDR2 YFSETQ. The CDR3: CASSLVGALGANVLTF. The CDR3 bases are TGCGCCAGCAGCTTGGTGGGGGCGCTAGGGGCCAACGTCCTGACTTTC. Using reference TRBV5-1 and TRBJ2-6 for the parts outside the CDR3, the full variable domain is KAGVTQTPRYLIKTRGQQVTLSCSPISGHRSVSWYQQTPGQGLQFLFEYFSETQRNKGNFPGRFSGRQFSNSRSEMNVSTLELGDSALYLCASSLVGALGANVLTFGAGSRLTVL.